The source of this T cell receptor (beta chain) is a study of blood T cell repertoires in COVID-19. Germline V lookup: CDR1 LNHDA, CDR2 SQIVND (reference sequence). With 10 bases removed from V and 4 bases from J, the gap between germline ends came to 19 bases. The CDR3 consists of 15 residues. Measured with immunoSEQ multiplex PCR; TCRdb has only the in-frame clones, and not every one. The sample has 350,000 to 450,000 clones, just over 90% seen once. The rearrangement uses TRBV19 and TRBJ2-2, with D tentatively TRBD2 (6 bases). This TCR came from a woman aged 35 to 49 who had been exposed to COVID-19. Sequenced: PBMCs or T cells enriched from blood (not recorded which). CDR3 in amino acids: CATTARGQGTGELFF. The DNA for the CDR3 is TGTGCCACCACGGCGCGGGGCCAGGGCACCGGGGAGCTGTTTTTT.